What follows are 17 T cell receptor beta chains derived from one specimen sequenced in a study of T cell responses to AZD1222 COVID-19 vaccine. Produced via immunoSEQ multiplex PCR; TCRdb's table is partial and in-frame only. The sample includes 150,000 to 200,000 clones, around nine tenths of them seen just once. The sample in question was peripheral blood, obtained on day 0 of AZD1222 vaccination. These receptors were taken from an adult in good health.

This clone has just one count. The chain couples TRBV11-2 to TRBJ2-5; D is uncertain. The CDR3 covers 12 residues. Germline V gene sequence: CDR1 SGHAT, CDR2 FQNNGV. V was clipped by 5 bases and J by 4 bases, with 8 bases between them. The CDR3 nucleotides are TGTGCCAGCAGCCCGACCGGAGAGACCCAGTACTTC. Translated, it gives CASSPTGETQYF.

The chain is built from TRBV6-5 and TRBJ1-1; D is perhaps TRBD1 (5 bases). CDR1 and CDR2 (germline): MNHEY, SVGAGI. This CDR3 spans 15 amino acids. Trimming took 0 bases from V and 0 from J, leaving 8 bases between them. CDR3 sequence reads: CASSYSRGVNTEAFF. The CDR3, as DNA: TGTGCCAGCAGTTACTCGAGAGGGGTGAACACTGAAGCTTTCTTT.

The chain's CDR3 is CSVEGGTGISYNEQFF. CDR3 sequence (DNA): TGCAGCGTTGAAGGGGGGACAGGGATATCCTACAATGAGCAGTTCTTC. This chain links TRBV29-1 with TRBJ2-1, with 9 bases identical to TRBD1. The junction had 5 bases not matched to a gene; V was cut back by 1 base and J by 1 base. CDR3 size: 16 residues. From germline, CDR1 is SQVTM and CDR2 ANQGSEA.

The rearrangement links TRBV3-1 (or the pseudogene TRBV3-2) to TRBJ2-1, with 7 bases matching TRBD2. Germline CDR1 LGHDT, CDR2 YNNKEL (reference sequence). The V gene end was trimmed by 8 bases and the J gene end by 3 bases; junction bases not matched to a gene: 7. The CDR3 has 14 amino acids. The CDR3 region is CASGGGEGYNEQFF. CDR3 in DNA: TGTGCCAGCGGAGGCGGGGAGGGCTACAATGAGCAGTTCTTC.

The chain couples TRBV5-1 to TRBJ2-1; D possibly corresponds to TRBD1 (5 bases). This CDR3 comprises 14 residues. V was pared by 7 bases and J by 10 bases, with 21 bases between. The germline CDR1 and CDR2 sequences are SGHRS and YFSETQ. CDR3 DNA sequence: TGCGCCAGCGCGGACACAGGATCCCTAGGGGAGCAGTTCTTC. Translating gives CASADTGSLGEQFF. The full variable domain, with the rest looked up from reference TRBV5-1 and TRBJ2-1, is KAGVTQTPRYLIKTRGQQVTLSCSPISGHRSVSWYQQTPGQGLQFLFEYFSETQRNKGNFPGRFSGRQFSNSRSEMNVSTLELGDSALYLCASADTGSLGEQFFGPGTRLTVL.

The V call is TRBV19, the J call TRBJ2-1; TRBD2 matches at 7 bases. The germline V gene has CDR1 LNHDA and CDR2 SQIVND (reference sequence). The CDR3 spans 16 residues. Germline trimming cut 1 base from V and 4 bases from J; bases unmatched to any gene: 7. CDR3 nucleotide sequence: TGTGCCAGTAGTATAGTCCCTAGCGGTGCTTACAATGAGCAGTTCTTC. Protein product: CASSIVPSGAYNEQFF.

This clone was counted a single time. The CDR3 DNA is TGTGCCAGCAGCGTAGGACTAGGTGAGGACGAGCAGTACTTC. Translated, it gives CASSVGLGEDEQYF. V is TRBV9 and J is TRBJ2-7, with D maybe TRBD2 (6 bases). This CDR3 comprises 14 residues. CDR1 SGDLS and CDR2 YYNGEE come from the germline V gene. The V end was cut by 0 bases, the J end by 5 bases, with 12 bases between.

The rearrangement joins TRBV12-2 to TRBJ2-7; the table's D call, TRBD2, was not checked against the DNA. TRBV12-2 is shown as a pseudogene. The CDR3 length is 15 residues. The CDR3 DNA sequence: TGTGCAAGTCGCTTAGAGATCGGGTATACCTACGAGCAGTACTTC. Its protein product is CASRLEIGYTYEQYF.

The rearrangement joins TRBV30 to TRBJ2-1; TRBD2 matches at 12 bases. This CDR3 spans 15 amino acids. Germline V lookup: CDR1 GTSNPN, CDR2 SVGIG (reference sequence). V was pared by 3 bases and J by 6 bases, with 6 bases of the junction left unmatched. The DNA for the CDR3 is TGTGCCTGGAGCGCTAGCGGGAGGGCAGGCAATGAGCAGTTCTTC. The encoded protein is CAWSASGRAGNEQFF.

V is TRBV27 and J is TRBJ1-1, with D possibly TRBD1 on 5 matching bases. This CDR3 contains 13 residues. Germline loops: CDR1 MNHEY, CDR2 SMNVEV (reference sequence). V dropped 3 bases and J dropped 2 bases, with 7 bases sitting between them. CDR3 in DNA: TGTGCCAGCAGTTTCGACAGTAACACTGAAGCTTTCTTT. Translating it yields CASSFDSNTEAFF.

In DNA, the CDR3 is TGTGCCAGCAGTTCCCTGGCAGGGATCGTGAACACTGAAGCTTTCTTT. It specifies CASSSLAGIVNTEAFF. The rearrangement joins TRBV27 to TRBJ1-1, with a weak D call TRBD1 (5 bases). Germline-derived CDR1 and CDR2 are MNHEY and SMNVEV (reference sequence). The CDR3 is 16 amino acids. V dropped 4 bases and J dropped 0 bases, with 15 bases sitting between them.

V gene TRBV18 combines with J gene TRBJ1-4; D is perhaps TRBD1 (5 bases). This CDR3 region has 16 residues. Germline-derived CDR1 and CDR2 are KGHSH and LQKENI. Trimming took off 4 bases at V and 7 bases at J, with 19 bases between the two ends. CDR3 region: CASSLQTSGTGEKLFF. The CDR3 coding sequence is TGTGCCAGCTCACTTCAGACTAGTGGGACGGGTGAAAAACTGTTTTTT.

V gene TRBV30 combines with J gene TRBJ1-2, with TRBD1 matching 9 bases. Germline CDR1 reads GTSNPN; CDR2 reads SVGIG (reference sequence). The length of the CDR3 is 13 residues. The J segment lost 5 bases and the V segment lost 0 bases, leaving 1 base of the junction unmatched. CDR3 amino acids: CAWSVGTGYGYTF. The CDR3 DNA reads TGTGCCTGGAGTGTCGGGACAGGGTATGGCTACACCTTC.

The chain carries TRBV5-6 and TRBJ1-1; the D gene is possibly TRBD1 (5 bases). Germline V lookup: CDR1 SGHDT, CDR2 YYEEEE. This CDR3 is 14 amino acids long. Trimming stripped 4 bases from V and 0 bases from J, with 10 bases between. DNA for the CDR3: TGTGCCAGCAGCCCGGGGCTCATGAACACTGAAGCTTTCTTT. This encodes CASSPGLMNTEAFF.

This chain joins TRBV7-9 and TRBJ1-5; D is perhaps TRBD1 (5 bases). Deletions cut 5 bases from V and 1 base from J, with 9 bases between. CDR1 SEHNR and CDR2 FQNEAQ come from the germline V gene (reference sequence). The CDR3 runs to 14 residues. Here the CDR3 DNA reads TGTGCCAGCAGCCATGGGGGGAGCAATCAGCCCCAGCATTTT. Amino acids: CASSHGGSNQPQHF.

J is TRBJ1-1 and V is TRBV29-1; D possibly corresponds to TRBD1 (6 bases). CDR3 length equals 11 residues. Germline values: CDR1 SQVTM, CDR2 ANQGSEA. Deletions cut 5 bases from V and 11 bases from J, with 15 bases between. For the CDR3, the DNA is TGCAGCGTTTCCCTCAAGGGGGAGGCTTTCTTT. Its translation: CSVSLKGEAFF.

The chain joins TRBV29-1 to TRBJ2-7; D possibly matches TRBD1 or TRBD2 (7 bases each). The germline gives CDR1 SQVTM, CDR2 ANQGSEA. Trimming took off 6 bases at V and 4 bases at J, with 16 bases between the two ends. The CDR3 length is 13 residues. The CDR3 DNA reads TGCAGCGTCGGGAACAGGGGAGGGTACGAGCAGTACTTC. Protein product: CSVGNRGGYEQYF.